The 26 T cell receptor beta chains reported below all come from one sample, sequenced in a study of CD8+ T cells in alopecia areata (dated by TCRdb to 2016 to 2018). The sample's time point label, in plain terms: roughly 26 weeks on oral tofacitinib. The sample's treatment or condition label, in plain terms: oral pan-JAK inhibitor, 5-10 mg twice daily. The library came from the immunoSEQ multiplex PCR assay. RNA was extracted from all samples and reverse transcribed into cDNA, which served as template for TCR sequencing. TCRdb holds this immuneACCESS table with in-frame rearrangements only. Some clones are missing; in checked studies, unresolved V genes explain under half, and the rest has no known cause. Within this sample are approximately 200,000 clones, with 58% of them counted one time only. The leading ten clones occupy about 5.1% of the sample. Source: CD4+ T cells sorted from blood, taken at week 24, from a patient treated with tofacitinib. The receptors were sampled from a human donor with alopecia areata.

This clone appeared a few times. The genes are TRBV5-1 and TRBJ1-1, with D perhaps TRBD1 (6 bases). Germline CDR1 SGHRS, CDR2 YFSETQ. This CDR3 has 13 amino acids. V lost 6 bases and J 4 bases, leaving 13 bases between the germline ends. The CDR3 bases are TGCGCCAGCACTCGGGACAAGCCCACTGAAGCTTTCTTT. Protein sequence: CASTRDKPTEAFF.

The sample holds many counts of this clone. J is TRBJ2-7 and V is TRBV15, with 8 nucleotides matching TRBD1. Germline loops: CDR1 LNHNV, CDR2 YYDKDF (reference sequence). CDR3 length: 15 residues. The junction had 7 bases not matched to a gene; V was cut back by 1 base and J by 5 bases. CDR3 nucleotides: TGTGCCACCAGCAGAGCGGTGCAGGGGGCCGACGAGCAGTACTTC. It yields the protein CATSRAVQGADEQYF. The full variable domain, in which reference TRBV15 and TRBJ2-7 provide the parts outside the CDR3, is DAMVIQNPRYQVTQFGKPVTLSCSQTLNHNVMYWYQQKSSQAPKLLFHYYDKDFNNEADTPDNFQSRRPNTSFCFLDIRSPGLGDTAMYLCATSRAVQGADEQYFGPGTRLTVT.

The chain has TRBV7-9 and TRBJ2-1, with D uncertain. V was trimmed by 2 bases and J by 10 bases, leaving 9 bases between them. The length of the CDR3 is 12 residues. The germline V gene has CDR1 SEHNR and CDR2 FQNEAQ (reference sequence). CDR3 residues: CASSLLGQEQFF. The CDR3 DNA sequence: TGTGCCAGCAGCTTACTAGGTCAAGAGCAGTTCTTC. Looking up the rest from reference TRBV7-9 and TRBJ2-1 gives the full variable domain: DTGVSQNPRHKITKRGQNVTFRCDPISEHNRLYWYRQTLGQGPEFLTYFQNEAQLEKSRLLSDRFSAERPKGSFSTLEIQRTEQGDSAMYLCASSLLGQEQFFGPGTRLTVL.

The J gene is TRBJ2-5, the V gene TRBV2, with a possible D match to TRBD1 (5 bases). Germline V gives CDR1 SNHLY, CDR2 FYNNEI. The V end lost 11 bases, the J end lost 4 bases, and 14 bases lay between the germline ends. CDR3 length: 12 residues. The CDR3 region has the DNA TGTGCCTTGGGGCCCCGAGCAGAGACCCAGTACTTC. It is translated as CALGPRAETQYF.

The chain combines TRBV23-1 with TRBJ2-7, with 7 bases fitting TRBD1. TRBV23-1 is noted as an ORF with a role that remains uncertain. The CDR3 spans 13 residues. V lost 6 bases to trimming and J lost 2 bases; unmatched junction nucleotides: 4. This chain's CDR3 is CASRTGSPYEQYF. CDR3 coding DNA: TGCGCCAGCAGGACAGGGAGTCCCTACGAGCAGTACTTC.

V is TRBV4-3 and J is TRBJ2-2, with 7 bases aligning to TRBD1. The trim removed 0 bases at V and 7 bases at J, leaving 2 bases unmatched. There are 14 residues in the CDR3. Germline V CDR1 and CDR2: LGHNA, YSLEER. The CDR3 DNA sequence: TGCGCCAGCAGCCAAGATAGGGGGCGCGGGGAGCTGTTTTTT. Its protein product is CASSQDRGRGELFF.

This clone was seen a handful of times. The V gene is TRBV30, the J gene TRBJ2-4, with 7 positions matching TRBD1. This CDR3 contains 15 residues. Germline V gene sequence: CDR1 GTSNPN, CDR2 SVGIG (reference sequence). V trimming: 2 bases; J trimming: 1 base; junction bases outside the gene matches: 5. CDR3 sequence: CAWSTGAFAKNIQYF. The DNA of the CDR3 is TGTGCCTGGAGTACAGGGGCTTTTGCCAAAAACATTCAGTACTTC.

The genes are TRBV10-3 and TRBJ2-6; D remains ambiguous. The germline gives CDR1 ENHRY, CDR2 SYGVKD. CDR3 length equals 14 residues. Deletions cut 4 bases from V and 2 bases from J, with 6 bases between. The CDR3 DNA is TGTGCCATCAGTGTGGGTACTGGGGCCAACGTCCTGACTTTC. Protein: CAISVGTGANVLTF.

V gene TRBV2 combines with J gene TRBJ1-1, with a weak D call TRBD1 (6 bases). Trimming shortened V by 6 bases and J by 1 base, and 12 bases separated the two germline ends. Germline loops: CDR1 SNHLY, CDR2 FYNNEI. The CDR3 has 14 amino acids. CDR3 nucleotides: TGTGCCAGCAGGATCGGGACACAGAACACTGAAGCTTTCTTT. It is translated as CASRIGTQNTEAFF.

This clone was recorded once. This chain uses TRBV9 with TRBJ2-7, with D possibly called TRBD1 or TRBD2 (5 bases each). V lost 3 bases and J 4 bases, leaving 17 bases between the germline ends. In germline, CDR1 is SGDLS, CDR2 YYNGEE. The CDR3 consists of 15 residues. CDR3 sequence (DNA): TGTGCCAGCAGCGGGGGCGCCACGGGAAGATACGAGCAGTACTTC. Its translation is CASSGGATGRYEQYF.

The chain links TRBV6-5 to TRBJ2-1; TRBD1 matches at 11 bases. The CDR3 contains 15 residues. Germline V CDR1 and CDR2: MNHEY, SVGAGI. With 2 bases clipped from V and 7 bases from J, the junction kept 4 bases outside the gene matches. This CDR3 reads CASSYRDRGSNEQFF. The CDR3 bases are TGTGCCAGCAGTTACAGGGACAGGGGGTCAAATGAGCAGTTCTTC.

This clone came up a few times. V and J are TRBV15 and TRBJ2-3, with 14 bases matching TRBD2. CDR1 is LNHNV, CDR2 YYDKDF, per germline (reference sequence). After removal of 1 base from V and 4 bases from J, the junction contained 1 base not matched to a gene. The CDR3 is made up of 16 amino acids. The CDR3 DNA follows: TGTGCCACCAGCAGAGGGGGACTAGCGGGAGCAGATACGCAGTATTTT. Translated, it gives CATSRGGLAGADTQYF.

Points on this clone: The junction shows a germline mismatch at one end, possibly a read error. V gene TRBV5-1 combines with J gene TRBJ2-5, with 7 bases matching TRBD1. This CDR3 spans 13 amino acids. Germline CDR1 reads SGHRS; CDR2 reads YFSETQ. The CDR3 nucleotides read TGCGCCAGCAGCCGCGGACAGGAAGAGGCCCAGTACTTC. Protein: CASSRGQEEAQYF.

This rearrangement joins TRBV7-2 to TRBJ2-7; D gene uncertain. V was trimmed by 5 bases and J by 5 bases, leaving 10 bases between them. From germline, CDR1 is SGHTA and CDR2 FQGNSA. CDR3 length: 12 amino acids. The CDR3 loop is CASSQIPDEQYF. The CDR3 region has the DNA TGTGCCAGCAGCCAGATCCCCGACGAGCAGTACTTC.

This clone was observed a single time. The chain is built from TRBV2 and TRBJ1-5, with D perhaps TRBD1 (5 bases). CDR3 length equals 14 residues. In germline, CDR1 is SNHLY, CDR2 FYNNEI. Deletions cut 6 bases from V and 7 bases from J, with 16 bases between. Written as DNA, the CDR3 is TGTGCCAGCAGGGGCAGGGAAAGGTACCAGCCCCAGCATTTT. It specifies CASRGRERYQPQHF.

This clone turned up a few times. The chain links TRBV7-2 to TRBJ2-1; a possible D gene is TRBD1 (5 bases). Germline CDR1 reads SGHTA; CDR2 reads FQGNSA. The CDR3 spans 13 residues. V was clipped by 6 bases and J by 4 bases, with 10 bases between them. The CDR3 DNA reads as TGTGCCAGCAGTTACACAGGATACAATGAGCAGTTCTTC. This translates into CASSYTGYNEQFF. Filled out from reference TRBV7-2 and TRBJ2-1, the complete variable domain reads GAGVSQSPSNKVTEKGKDVELRCDPISGHTALYWYRQSLGQGLEFLIYFQGNSAPDKSGLPSDRFSAERTGGSVSTLTIQRTQQEDSAVYLCASSYTGYNEQFFGPGTRLTVL.

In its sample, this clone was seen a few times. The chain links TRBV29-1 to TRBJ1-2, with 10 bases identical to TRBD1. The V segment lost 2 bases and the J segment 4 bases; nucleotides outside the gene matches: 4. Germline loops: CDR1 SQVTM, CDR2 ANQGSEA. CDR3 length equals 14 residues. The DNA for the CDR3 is TGCAGCGTTGAAAAGGACAGGGGGAGCTATGGCTACACCTTC. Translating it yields CSVEKDRGSYGYTF.

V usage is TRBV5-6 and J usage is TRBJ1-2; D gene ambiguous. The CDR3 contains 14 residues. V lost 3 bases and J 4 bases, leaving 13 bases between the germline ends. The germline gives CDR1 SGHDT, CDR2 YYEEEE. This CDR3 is CASSWYSNSYGYTF. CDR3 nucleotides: TGTGCCAGCAGCTGGTACTCAAACAGCTATGGCTACACCTTC.

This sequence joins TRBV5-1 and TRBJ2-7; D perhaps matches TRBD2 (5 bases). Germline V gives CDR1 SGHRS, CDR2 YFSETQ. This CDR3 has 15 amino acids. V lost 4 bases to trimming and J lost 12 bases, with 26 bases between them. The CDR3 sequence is CASSAQTEVASGRYF. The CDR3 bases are TGCGCCAGCAGCGCCCAAACGGAGGTCGCCTCGGGCAGGTACTTC. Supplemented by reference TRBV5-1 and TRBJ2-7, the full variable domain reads KAGVTQTPRYLIKTRGQQVTLSCSPISGHRSVSWYQQTPGQGLQFLFEYFSETQRNKGNFPGRFSGRQFSNSRSEMNVSTLELGDSALYLCASSAQTEVASGRYFGPGTRLTVT.

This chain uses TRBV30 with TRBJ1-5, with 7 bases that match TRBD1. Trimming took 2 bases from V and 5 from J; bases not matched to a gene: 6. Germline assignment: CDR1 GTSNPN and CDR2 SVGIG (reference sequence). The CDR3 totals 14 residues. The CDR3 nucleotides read TGTGCCTGGAGTCTAAAAGGGGGCGATCAGCCCCAGCATTTT. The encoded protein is CAWSLKGGDQPQHF. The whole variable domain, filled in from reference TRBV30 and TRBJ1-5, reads SQTIHQWPATLVQPVGSPLSLECTVEGTSNPNLYWYRQAAGRGLQLLFYSVGIGQISSEVPQNLSASRPQDRQFILSSKKLLLSDSGFYLCAWSLKGGDQPQHFGDGTRLSIL.

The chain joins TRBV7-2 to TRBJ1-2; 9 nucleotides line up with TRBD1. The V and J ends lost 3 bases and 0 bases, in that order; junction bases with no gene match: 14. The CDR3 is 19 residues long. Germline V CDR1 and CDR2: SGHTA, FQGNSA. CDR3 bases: TGTGCCAGCAGCTTTGGCCTTACAGGGGGCGGAAGGTCTAACTATGGCTACACCTTC. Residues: CASSFGLTGGGRSNYGYTF.

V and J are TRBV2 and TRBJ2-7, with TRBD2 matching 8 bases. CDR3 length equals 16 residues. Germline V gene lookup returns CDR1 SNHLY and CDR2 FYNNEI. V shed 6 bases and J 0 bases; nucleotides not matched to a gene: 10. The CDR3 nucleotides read TGTGCCAGCAGACTCACTAGCGGAGGGGACTCCTACGAGCAGTACTTC. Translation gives CASRLTSGGDSYEQYF.

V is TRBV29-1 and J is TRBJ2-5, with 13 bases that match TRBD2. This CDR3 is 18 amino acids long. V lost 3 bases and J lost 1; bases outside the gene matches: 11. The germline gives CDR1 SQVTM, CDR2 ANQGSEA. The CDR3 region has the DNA TGCAGCGTTGAGGCTACTAGCGGGGGGGCCCATTTCCAAGAGACCCAGTACTTC. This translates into CSVEATSGGAHFQETQYF.

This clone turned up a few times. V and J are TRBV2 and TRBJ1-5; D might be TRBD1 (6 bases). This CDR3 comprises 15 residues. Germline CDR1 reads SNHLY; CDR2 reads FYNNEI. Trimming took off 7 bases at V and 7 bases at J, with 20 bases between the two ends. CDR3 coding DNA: TGTGCCAGCAAAGGAGGGGGAAGCGGCCGACAGCCCCAGCATTTT. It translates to CASKGGGSGRQPQHF.

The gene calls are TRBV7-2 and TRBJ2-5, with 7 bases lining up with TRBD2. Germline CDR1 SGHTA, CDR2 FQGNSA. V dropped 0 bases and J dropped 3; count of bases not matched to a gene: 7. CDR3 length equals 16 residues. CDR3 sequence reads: CASSLAGRGIKETQYF. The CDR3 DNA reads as TGTGCCAGCAGCTTAGCGGGGCGGGGGATCAAAGAGACCCAGTACTTC.

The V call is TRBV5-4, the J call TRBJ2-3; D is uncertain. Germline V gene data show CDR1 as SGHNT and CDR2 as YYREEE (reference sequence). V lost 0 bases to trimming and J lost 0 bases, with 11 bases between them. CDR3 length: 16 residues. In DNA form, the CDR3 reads TGTGCCAGCAGCTTGGCACCTGTACCTAGCACAGATACGCAGTATTTT. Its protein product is CASSLAPVPSTDTQYF.